A selection of T cell receptor beta chains follows, all from one sample in a study of shared clonotypes between healthy human individuals. Repertoires were generated with immunoSEQ multiplex PCR, while TCRdb's copy carries only in-frame clones and drops some. This sample has under 1,100,000 clones; roughly 80% occur once, and the top ten carry roughly 1.4%. Sequencing used memory CD4+ T cells sorted from blood. All receptors derive from a young man in good health. Each CDR3 is given with its conserved first and last residue. Fields, in order: clone size, J gene, V gene, D gene, CDR3 protein, CDR3 DNA. D genes are given only for firm matches. Expanded clones are given a class, and other clones once, few, many or no size at all.

clone_size: -
j_call: TRBJ1-6
v_call: TRBV14
d_call: -
cdr3_aa: CASSPTPNSPLHF
cdr3_nt: TGTGCCAGCAGCCCGACCCCGAATTCACCCCTCCACTTT

clone_size: -
j_call: TRBJ2-2
v_call: TRBV18
d_call: -
cdr3_aa: CASSPRNTGELFF
cdr3_nt: TGTGCCAGCTCACCAAGGAACACCGGGGAGCTGTTTTTT

clone_size: -
j_call: TRBJ2-5
v_call: TRBV9
d_call: TRBD2
cdr3_aa: CASSVGLAGVDQETQYF
cdr3_nt: TGTGCCAGCAGCGTAGGACTAGCGGGGGTCGACCAAGAGACCCAGTACTTC

clone_size: -
j_call: TRBJ1-2
v_call: TRBV6-5
d_call: TRBD1
cdr3_aa: CASRRTGWNYGYTF
cdr3_nt: TGTGCCAGCAGGAGGACAGGGTGGAACTATGGCTACACCTTC

clone_size: -
j_call: TRBJ2-7
v_call: TRBV19
d_call: -
cdr3_aa: CASSSRGTSYEQYF
cdr3_nt: TGTGCCAGTAGTAGCCGGGGTACCTCCTACGAGCAGTACTTC

clone_size: once
j_call: TRBJ2-7
v_call: TRBV19
d_call: -
cdr3_aa: CASAGTYSSYEQYF
cdr3_nt: TGTGCCAGTGCCGGGACTTACAGCTCCTACGAGCAGTACTTC

clone_size: -
j_call: TRBJ1-1
v_call: TRBV5-1
d_call: -
cdr3_aa: CASSRDMANTEAFF
cdr3_nt: TGCGCCAGCAGCAGGGACATGGCGAACACTGAAGCTTTCTTT

clone_size: few
j_call: TRBJ1-4
v_call: TRBV7-2
d_call: -
cdr3_aa: CASSLGYGEKLFF
cdr3_nt: TGTGCCAGCAGCTTAGGGTACGGTGAAAAACTGTTTTTT

clone_size: -
j_call: TRBJ2-7
v_call: TRBV7-9
d_call: -
cdr3_aa: CASSFSDRIEQYF
cdr3_nt: TGTGCCAGCAGCTTCAGCGACAGGATCGAGCAGTACTTC

clone_size: -
j_call: TRBJ2-1
v_call: TRBV18
d_call: -
cdr3_aa: CASSVQGNEQFF
cdr3_nt: TGTGCCAGCTCAGTACAGGGAAATGAGCAGTTCTTC

clone_size: many
j_call: TRBJ2-7
v_call: TRBV6-1
d_call: TRBD1
cdr3_aa: CASSKDRVAYEQYF
cdr3_nt: TGTGCCAGCAGCAAGGACAGGGTTGCCTACGAGCAGTACTTC

clone_size: -
j_call: TRBJ2-5
v_call: TRBV2
d_call: -
cdr3_aa: CASGLGGGETQYF
cdr3_nt: TGTGCCAGCGGTCTGGGGGGTGGTGAGACCCAGTACTTC

clone_size: few
j_call: TRBJ2-7
v_call: TRBV5-1
d_call: -
cdr3_aa: CASSQSPTSVSGYEQYF
cdr3_nt: TGCGCCAGCAGCCAGTCTCCCACATCCGTAAGTGGGTACGAGCAGTACTTC

clone_size: -
j_call: TRBJ2-4
v_call: TRBV9
d_call: -
cdr3_aa: CASSVEGGAGNIQYF
cdr3_nt: TGTGCCAGCAGCGTAGAAGGCGGGGCGGGAAACATTCAGTACTTC

clone_size: -
j_call: TRBJ1-1
v_call: TRBV5-5
d_call: TRBD1
cdr3_aa: CASSLGQGEAFF
cdr3_nt: TGTGCCAGCAGCTTGGGACAGGGAGAAGCTTTCTTT